This TCR beta chain was observed in a study of blood T cell repertoires in COVID-19. Overall study context: Specimens from acute and convalescent COVID-19 originated in the United States, Italy and Spain. Sample material is recorded as cDNA or gDNA derived from T cells, B-cell-depleted T cells, or PBMCs.

Patients in Seattle were enrolled during active infection, then followed longitudinally. The authors' processing: Reference gene primer amplification in the assay estimated nucleated cell counts. Here immunoSEQ multiplex PCR was the method, and the copy in TCRdb shows in-frame clones only, minus some. V and J calls and clone size are given by that table; D and trimming were obtained from the DNA. The data hold 120,000 or so clones, with 81% observed a single time. The CDR3 loop spans 17 amino acids. Germline V lookup: CDR1 MNHEY, CDR2 SVGEGT. As concerns this clone: An end of the junction does not agree with germline; a read error may underlie this.

Sequencing was carried out using peripheral blood. This clonotype was sampled from a man aged 25-45 years with COVID-19, enrolled during active disease. The V call is TRBV6-2 or TRBV6-3, the J call TRBJ1-5; 7 positions agree with TRBD1. The CDR3, as DNA: TGTGCCAGCAGCCTAGACAGGGTATTTTTTAGCAACCAGCCCCAGCATTTT. Protein sequence: CASSLDRVFFSNQPQHF.